This TCR beta chain was documented in a study of cytomegalovirus exposure and HLA in healthy donors. Whole-study results and caveats: Three of the chains that were CMV-associated were confirmed in vitro to be specific for CMV antigens. Presence/absence results assume similar sequencing depth per donor, which may not hold.

The study ran its PCR with 60 Vbeta and 13 Jbeta primers. Under the authors' procedure: The count from a later analysis was tens of millions of unique TCR beta chains, about 9.9 million of them shared. TCRdb's table, derived via immunoSEQ multiplex PCR, lists solely in-frame clones and lacks some. The V and J calls and the clone size are those of that table, but D and trimming were determined from the DNA. Counted here are some 240,000 clones, around 73% occurring once; the ten biggest clones make up approximately 3.8%. Worth noting for this clone: Its antigen remains unknown. Other DNA sequences in this sample translate to the same CDR3.

The sequence was collected from a male donor in good health and CMV-seronegative. Sequencing was carried out using PBMCs.

CDR3 sequence: CASSLGLAGVTGELFF. In DNA form, the CDR3 reads TGTGCCAGCAGCTTAGGGCTAGCGGGAGTTACCGGGGAGCTGTTTTTT. The V call is TRBV7-9, the J call TRBJ2-2; TRBD2 matches at 10 bases. Germline CDR1 and CDR2: SEHNR and FQNEAQ (reference sequence). This CDR3 is built from 16 residues. V shed 1 base, J shed 5 bases, and the junction held 4 bases outside the gene matches.